Each of the 4 T cell receptor beta chains below was sequenced from the same sample in a study of cytomegalovirus exposure and HLA in healthy donors (TCRdb year 2017). Library prep was done by the immunoSEQ multiplex PCR assay. A mixture of 60 forward primers for TCR Vbeta segments and 13 reverse primers for TCR Jbeta segments was used in the multiplex PCR. This immuneACCESS table, as held by TCRdb, lists in-frame sequences with V and J called but not all clones. Of the missing ones, under half trace to an unresolved V gene in checked studies; the others have no known cause. The sample records more than 250,000 clones, around 90% of which are singletons. Jointly, the top ten make up less than 2.5% of the sample. The specimen sequenced was PBMCs. The receptors derive from a woman aged 18-35 years in good health and CMV-seronegative.

CDR3 nucleotide sequence: TGTGCCAGCAGCTTGAGGACAGGACTAAGCTCTGGAAACACCATATATTTT. Its protein product is CASSLRTGLSSGNTIYF. The V gene is TRBV5-4, the J gene TRBJ1-3; 7 positions match TRBD1. Per germline, CDR1 SGHNT and CDR2 YYREEE (reference sequence). Trimming removed 1 base from V and 0 bases from J; junction bases left unmatched: 7. The CDR3 length is 17 residues.

The chain recombines TRBV27 with TRBJ2-3, with a possible D match to TRBD2 (6 bases). There are 15 residues in the CDR3. Germline CDR1 reads MNHEY; CDR2 reads SMNVEV (reference sequence). Trimming left V 3 bases short and J 0 bases short, with 10 bases between. For the CDR3, the DNA is TGTGCCAGCAGTTTGGGGGGTGGGAGCACAGATACGCAGTATTTT. Its translation: CASSLGGGSTDTQYF.

V and J are TRBV6-4 and TRBJ2-3, with TRBD1 matching 7 bases. The CDR3 sequence is 14 residues long. The trim removed 3 bases at V and 2 bases at J, leaving 2 bases unmatched. Germline lookup yields CDR1 MRHNA and CDR2 SNTAGT. The CDR3 DNA sequence: TGTGCCAGCAGTGAAAAGGGGGCCACAGATACGCAGTATTTT. This gives the protein CASSEKGATDTQYF.

The V and J genes are TRBV15 and TRBJ1-2, with 8 bases matching TRBD1. From germline, CDR1 is LNHNV and CDR2 YYDKDF (reference sequence). Losses at the gene ends were 0 bases for V and 5 bases for J; bases not matched to a gene: 11. This CDR3 comprises 17 residues. The chain's CDR3 is CATSRDDWYRGRYGYTF. The DNA for the CDR3 is TGTGCCACCAGCAGAGATGATTGGTACAGGGGGAGATATGGCTACACCTTC.